This is a list of T cell receptor beta chains from one sample in a study of CD8 T cells in Susac syndrome. Via MiXCR, TCRdb re-called the immunoSEQ multiplex PCR reads, giving one row per CDR3 protein. The sample yields approximately 25,000 distinct CDR3 sequences, around 93% seen once. Input material: CD8+ T cells from PBMCs. All receptors come from a human donor with Susac syndrome. Each CDR3 is given with its conserved first and last residue. A D gene is named only where the DNA matches it firmly. Expanded clones get a size class; other rows say once, few or many, or leave the size out.

. TRBJ1-3 TRBV20-1 . TGCAGTGCCCTAGGAAACACCATATATTTT CSALGNTIYF
once TRBJ1-3 TRBV11-3 . TGTGCCAGCGCCCTCGCCCTGAGCTCTGGAAACACCATATATTTT CASALALSSGNTIYF
. TRBJ2-6 TRBV5-4 . TGTGCCAGCAGCTATGATGGGGGAGGCAGCTCTGGGGCCAACGTCCTGACTTTC CASSYDGGGSSGANVLTF
. TRBJ1-1 TRBV7-9 . TGTGCCAGCAGCTTAGGGGTGGGTCTTAACACTGAAGCTTTCTTT CASSLGVGLNTEAFF
. TRBJ1-6 TRBV28 . TGTGCCAGCAGTTTATTAGGGGGAAGTAATTCACCCCTCCACTTT CASSLLGGSNSPLHF
. TRBJ1-5 TRBV7-2 TRBD1 TGTGCCAGCAGCGTCTACGGACAGGGGTACAATCAGCCCCAGCATTTT CASSVYGQGYNQPQHF
. TRBJ2-3 TRBV5-6 TRBD1 TGTGCCAGCAGCACATATCGGACAGGGGTACGAGATACGCAGTATTTT CASSTYRTGVRDTQYF
once TRBJ1-1 TRBV20-1 . TGCAGTGGGGGGCTCATGAACACTGAAGCTTTCTTT CSGGLMNTEAFF
. TRBJ2-7 TRBV7-8 TRBD2 TGTGCCGGCAGCGCATCCGGGGGGGCCTACGAGCAGTACTTC CAGSASGGAYEQYF
. TRBJ2-1 TRBV13 TRBD2 TGTGCCAGCAGCCCCCCCTCTAGCGGGGGCCACAATGAGCAGTTCTTC CASSPPSSGGHNEQFF
. TRBJ2-7 TRBV4-1 . TGCGCCAGCAGCCAAGGACAGTTTACGATCGAGGACGAGCAGTACTTC CASSQGQFTIEDEQYF
. TRBJ2-1 TRBV20-1 TRBD2 TGCAGTGCTAGAGATCTAGCGGGGGGTCGTTCCTACAATGAGCAGTTCTTC CSARDLAGGRSYNEQFF
few TRBJ1-6 TRBV14 . TGTGCCAGCAGCGCTTGGGAGGGAGCATATAATTCACCCCTCCACTTT CASSAWEGAYNSPLHF
few TRBJ2-7 TRBV5-1 . TGCGCCAGCAGCCCGACCCGAGGGGGAGGCTACGAGCAGTACTTC CASSPTRGGGYEQYF
once TRBJ2-4 TRBV5-1 TRBD1 TGCGCCAGCAGCTTGGGACAGGGGGACAACATTCAGTACTTC CASSLGQGDNIQYF
. TRBJ1-1 TRBV6-5 TRBD1 TGTGCCAGCAGTTTATCGACAGGGATGAACACTGAAGCTTTCTTT CASSLSTGMNTEAFF
. TRBJ1-1 TRBV12-3/TRBV12-4 . TGTGCCAGCAGTTTAACTCGATTTACTCCCGGGCACACTGAAGCTTTCTTT CASSLTRFTPGHTEAFF
. TRBJ2-3 TRBV7-9 . TGTGCCAGCAGCTTAGATCTGACATCTAGCACAGATACGCAGTATTTT CASSLDLTSSTDTQYF
few TRBJ2-1 TRBV7-9 . TGTGCCAGCAGCACCCCAGACAGGACCCACTACAATGAGCAGTTCTTC CASSTPDRTHYNEQFF
. TRBJ1-2 TRBV10-3 . TGTGCCATCAGTCAGGGATCCGATGGCTACACCTTC CAISQGSDGYTF
. TRBJ1-2 TRBV6-2/TRBV6-3 TRBD1 TGTGCCAGCACTACGGACAGGTCCTATGGCTACACCTTC CASTTDRSYGYTF
once TRBJ1-1 TRBV7-3 . TGTGCCAGCAGCACAGGACAGAGGAACACTGAAGCTTTCTTT CASSTGQRNTEAFF
. TRBJ2-3 TRBV28 . TGTGCCAGCAGTTTATTGGCAGATACGCAGTATTTT CASSLLADTQYF
. TRBJ2-2 TRBV14 . TGTGCCAGCAGCCAAGTGGTCACCGGGGAGCTGTTTTTT CASSQVVTGELFF
. TRBJ2-3 TRBV13 TRBD2 TGTGCCAGCAGCCTCGGACTAGCACCAGATACGCAGTATTTT CASSLGLAPDTQYF
. TRBJ2-5 TRBV6-5 . TGTGCCAGCAGCCTCGATCAGGGGCCCCAAGAGACCCAGTACTTC CASSLDQGPQETQYF
. TRBJ2-5 TRBV28 . TGTGCCAGCAGGGTCGAGGGTTCCTTAGAGACCCAGTACTTC CASRVEGSLETQYF
once TRBJ2-4 TRBV4-3 TRBD1 TGCGCCAGCAGCCAAGAACACAGGGGAATTCAGTACTTC CASSQEHRGIQYF
. TRBJ1-2 TRBV28 TRBD1 TGTGCCAGCAACATGGACAGGGGATATGGCTACACCTTC CASNMDRGYGYTF
few TRBJ1-1 TRBV27 . TGTGCCAGCAGTACGGGGAACACTGAAGCTTTCTTT CASSTGNTEAFF
once TRBJ2-7 TRBV7-9 . TGTGCCAGCAGTCTGGGACAATTATTCGAGCAGTACTTC CASSLGQLFEQYF
once TRBJ2-1 TRBV19 TRBD2 TGTGCCAGTAGTTTACTAGCGAGCTCCTACAATGAGCAGTTCTTC CASSLLASSYNEQFF
. TRBJ1-1 TRBV5-1 . TGCGCCAGCAGCTTGGATTCAGGGTTGAACACTGAAGCTTTCTTT CASSLDSGLNTEAFF
. TRBJ1-2 TRBV7-9 . TGTGCCAGCAGCGGTCCGGTCAACTATGGCTACACCTTC CASSGPVNYGYTF
. TRBJ1-5 TRBV19 . TGTGCCAGTAGTATCGAGACACGTTGGTCGGGCAATCAGCCCCAGCATTTT CASSIETRWSGNQPQHF
. TRBJ2-5 TRBV24-1 TRBD1 TGTGCCACCAGTGATACCGGGACAGAGCAAGAGACCCAGTACTTC CATSDTGTEQETQYF
. TRBJ1-2 TRBV7-9 . TGTGCCAGCAGCTTAGGAGGGGCTTTATTCTATGGCTACACCTTC CASSLGGALFYGYTF
. TRBJ1-2 TRBV5-4 . TGTGCCAGCAGCTTGGGACGGTCTAACTATGGCTACACCTTC CASSLGRSNYGYTF
. TRBJ2-1 TRBV30 . TGTGCCTGGAGTTGGACGGGTAATGAGCAGTTCTTC CAWSWTGNEQFF
. TRBJ2-7 TRBV2 . TGTGCCAGCAGTGAAGGCCGGGGGCAGGGGTTTTACGAGCAGTACTTC CASSEGRGQGFYEQYF
. TRBJ2-7 TRBV4-1 TRBD1 TGCGCCAGCAGCCAAGAGGGGACAGGGGGTCCAGTCGAGCAGTACTTC CASSQEGTGGPVEQYF